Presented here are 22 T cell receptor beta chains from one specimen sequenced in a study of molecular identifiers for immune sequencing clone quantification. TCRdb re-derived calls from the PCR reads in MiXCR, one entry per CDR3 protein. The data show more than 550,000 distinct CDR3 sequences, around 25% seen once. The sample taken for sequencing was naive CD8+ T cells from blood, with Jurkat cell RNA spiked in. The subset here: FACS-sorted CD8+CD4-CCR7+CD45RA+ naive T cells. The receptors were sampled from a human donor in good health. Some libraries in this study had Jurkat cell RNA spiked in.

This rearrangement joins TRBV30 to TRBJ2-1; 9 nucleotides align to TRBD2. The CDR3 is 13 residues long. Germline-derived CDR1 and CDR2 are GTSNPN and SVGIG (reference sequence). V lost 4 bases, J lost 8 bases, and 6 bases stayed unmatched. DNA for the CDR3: TGTGCCTGGAATGGCGGGAGGGCTGATGAGCAGTTCTTC. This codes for CAWNGGRADEQFF.

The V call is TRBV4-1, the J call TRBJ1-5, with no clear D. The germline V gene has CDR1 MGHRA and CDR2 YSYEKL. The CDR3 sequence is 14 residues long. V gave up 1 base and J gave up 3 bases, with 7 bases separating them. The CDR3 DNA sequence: TGCGCCAGCAGCCAAGTCGGTGCCAATCAGCCCCAGCATTTT. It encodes CASSQVGANQPQHF.

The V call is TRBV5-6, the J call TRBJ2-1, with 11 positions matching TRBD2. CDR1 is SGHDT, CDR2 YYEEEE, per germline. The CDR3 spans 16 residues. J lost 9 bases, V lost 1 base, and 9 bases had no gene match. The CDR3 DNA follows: TGTGCCAGCAGCTTGATAGCGGGAGGGTATAACACTGAGCAGTTCTTC. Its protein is CASSLIAGGYNTEQFF.

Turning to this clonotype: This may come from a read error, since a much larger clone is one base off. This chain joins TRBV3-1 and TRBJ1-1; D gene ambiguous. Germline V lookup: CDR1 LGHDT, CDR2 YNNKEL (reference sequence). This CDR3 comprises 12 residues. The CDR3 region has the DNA TGTGCCGGCAGCCAAGGCTCTCTCGAGGCTTTCTTT. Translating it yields CAGSQGSLEAFF.

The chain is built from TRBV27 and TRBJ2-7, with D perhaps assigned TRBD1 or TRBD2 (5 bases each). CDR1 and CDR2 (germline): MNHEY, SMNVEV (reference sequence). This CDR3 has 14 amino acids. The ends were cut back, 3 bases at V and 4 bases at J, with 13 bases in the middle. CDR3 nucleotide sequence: TGTGCCAGCAGTTTTGGGGCTACGGGGTACGAGCAGTACTTC. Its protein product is CASSFGATGYEQYF.

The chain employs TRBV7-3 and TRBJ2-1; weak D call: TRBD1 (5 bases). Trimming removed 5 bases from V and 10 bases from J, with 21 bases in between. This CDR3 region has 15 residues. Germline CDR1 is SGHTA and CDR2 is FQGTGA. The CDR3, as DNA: TGTGCCAGCAGCCCCCTCGGGCAGGGATTGCAAGAGCAGTTCTTC. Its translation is CASSPLGQGLQEQFF.

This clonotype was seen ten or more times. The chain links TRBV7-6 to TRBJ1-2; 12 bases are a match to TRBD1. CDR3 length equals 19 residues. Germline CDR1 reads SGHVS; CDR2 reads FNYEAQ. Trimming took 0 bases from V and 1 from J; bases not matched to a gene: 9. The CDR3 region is CASSLAAGTGGARNYGYTF. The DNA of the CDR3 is TGTGCCAGCAGCTTAGCGGCCGGGACAGGGGGCGCGCGTAACTATGGCTACACCTTC. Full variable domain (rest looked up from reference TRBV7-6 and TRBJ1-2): GAGVSQSPRYKVTKRGQDVALRCDPISGHVSLYWYRQALGQGPEFLTYFNYEAQQDKSGLPNDRFSAERPEGSISTLTIQRTEQRDSAMYRCASSLAAGTGGARNYGYTFGSGTRLTVV.

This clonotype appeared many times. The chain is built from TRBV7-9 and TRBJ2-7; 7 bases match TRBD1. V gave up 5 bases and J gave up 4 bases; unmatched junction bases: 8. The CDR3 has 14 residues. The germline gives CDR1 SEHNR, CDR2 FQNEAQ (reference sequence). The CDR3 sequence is CASSPTGIGYEQYF. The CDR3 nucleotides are TGTGCCAGCAGCCCGACAGGGATCGGTTACGAGCAGTACTTC.

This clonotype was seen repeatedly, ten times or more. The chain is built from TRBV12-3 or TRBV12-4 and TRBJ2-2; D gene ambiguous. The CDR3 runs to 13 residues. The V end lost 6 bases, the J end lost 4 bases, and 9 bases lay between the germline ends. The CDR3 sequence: CASRGGGTGELFF. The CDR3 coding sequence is TGTGCCAGCAGAGGCGGTGGCACCGGGGAGCTGTTTTTT.

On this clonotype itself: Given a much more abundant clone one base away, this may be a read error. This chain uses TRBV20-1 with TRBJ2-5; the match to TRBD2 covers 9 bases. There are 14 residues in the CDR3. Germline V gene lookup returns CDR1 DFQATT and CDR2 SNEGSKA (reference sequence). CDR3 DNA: TGCAGTTGTGTAGCGGGGGTAATCAAAGAGCCCCAGTACTTC. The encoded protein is CSCVAGVIKEPQYF.

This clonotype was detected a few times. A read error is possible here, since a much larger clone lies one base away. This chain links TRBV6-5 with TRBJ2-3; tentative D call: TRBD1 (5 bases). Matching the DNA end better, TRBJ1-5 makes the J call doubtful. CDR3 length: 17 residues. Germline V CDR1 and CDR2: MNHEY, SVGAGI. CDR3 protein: CASSLAGLAGEPDTQHF. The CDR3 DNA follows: TGTGCCAGCAGTCTCGCGGGACTAGCGGGGGAGCCGGATACGCAGCATTTT.

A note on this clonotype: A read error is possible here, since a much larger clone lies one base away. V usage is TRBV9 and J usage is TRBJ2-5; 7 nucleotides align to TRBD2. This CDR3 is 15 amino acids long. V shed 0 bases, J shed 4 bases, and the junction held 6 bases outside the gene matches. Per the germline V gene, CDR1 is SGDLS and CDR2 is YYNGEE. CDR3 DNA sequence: TGTGCCAGCAGCGTAGGTCTAACTAGCGCAGAGACCCAGTACTTC. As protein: CASSVGLTSAETQYF.

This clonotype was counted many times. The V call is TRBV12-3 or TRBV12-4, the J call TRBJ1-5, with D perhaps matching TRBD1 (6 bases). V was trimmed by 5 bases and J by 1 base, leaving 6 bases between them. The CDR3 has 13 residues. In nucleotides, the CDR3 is TGTGCCAGCAGTACAGGGAGCAATCAGCCCCAGCATTTT. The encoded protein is CASSTGSNQPQHF.

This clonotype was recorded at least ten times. Here the CDR3 reads CASSDARRDTDTQYF. The CDR3 nucleotides read TGTGCCAGCAGTGACGCACGGAGAGACACAGATACGCAGTATTTT. The genes are TRBV6-5 and TRBJ2-3; D unresolved. The CDR3 length is 15 residues. From germline, CDR1 is MNHEY and CDR2 SVGAGI. The ends were cut back, 5 bases at V and 2 bases at J, with 14 bases in the middle.

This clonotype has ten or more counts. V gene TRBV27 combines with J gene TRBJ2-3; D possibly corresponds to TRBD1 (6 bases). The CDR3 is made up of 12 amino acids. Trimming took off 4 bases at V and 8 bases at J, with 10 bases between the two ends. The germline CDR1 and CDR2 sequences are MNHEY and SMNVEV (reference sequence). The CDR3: CASSSTGSTQYF. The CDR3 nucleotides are TGTGCCAGCAGTTCAACAGGGAGTACGCAGTATTTT.

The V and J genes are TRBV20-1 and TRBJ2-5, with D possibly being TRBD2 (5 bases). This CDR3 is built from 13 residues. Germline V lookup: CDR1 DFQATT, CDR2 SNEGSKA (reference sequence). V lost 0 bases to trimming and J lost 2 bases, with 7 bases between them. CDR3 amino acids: CSARERTQETQYF. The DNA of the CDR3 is TGCAGTGCTAGAGAGCGGACTCAAGAGACCCAGTACTTC.

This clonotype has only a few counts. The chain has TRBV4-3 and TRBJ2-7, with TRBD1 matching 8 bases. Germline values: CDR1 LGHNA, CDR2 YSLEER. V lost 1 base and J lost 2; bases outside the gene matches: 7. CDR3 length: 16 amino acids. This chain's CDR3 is CASSQGWTGWTYEQYF. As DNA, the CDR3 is TGCGCCAGCAGCCAAGGGTGGACAGGGTGGACCTACGAGCAGTACTTC.

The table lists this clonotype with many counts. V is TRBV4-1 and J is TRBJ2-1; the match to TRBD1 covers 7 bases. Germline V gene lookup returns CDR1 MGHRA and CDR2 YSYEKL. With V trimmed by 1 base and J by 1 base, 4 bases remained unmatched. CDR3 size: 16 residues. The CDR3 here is CASSQGQGVSYNEQFF. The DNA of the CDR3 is TGCGCCAGCAGCCAAGGACAGGGCGTATCCTACAATGAGCAGTTCTTC.

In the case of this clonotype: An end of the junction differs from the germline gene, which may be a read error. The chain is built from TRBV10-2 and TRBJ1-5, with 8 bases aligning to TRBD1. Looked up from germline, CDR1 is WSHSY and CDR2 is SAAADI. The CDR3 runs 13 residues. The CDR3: CASRDRGNQPQQF. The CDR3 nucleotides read TGCGCCTCCCGCGACAGGGGCAATCAGCCCCAGCAGTTT.

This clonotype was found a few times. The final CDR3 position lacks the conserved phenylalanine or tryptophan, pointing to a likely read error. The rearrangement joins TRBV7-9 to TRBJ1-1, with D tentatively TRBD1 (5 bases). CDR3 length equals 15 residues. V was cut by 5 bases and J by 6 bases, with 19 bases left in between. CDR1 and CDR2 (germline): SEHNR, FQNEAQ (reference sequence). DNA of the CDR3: TGTGCCAGCAGCCCCACGCGGGGGAATACGCCTGAAGCTTTCCTT. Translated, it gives CASSPTRGNTPEAFL.

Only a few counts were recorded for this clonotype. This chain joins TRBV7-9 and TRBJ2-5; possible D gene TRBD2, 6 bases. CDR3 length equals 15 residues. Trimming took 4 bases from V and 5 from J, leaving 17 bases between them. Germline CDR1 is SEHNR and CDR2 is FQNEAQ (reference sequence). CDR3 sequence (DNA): TGTGCCAGCAGCTCTAGTTCGACGGCGGGGGAGACCCAGTACTTC. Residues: CASSSSSTAGETQYF.

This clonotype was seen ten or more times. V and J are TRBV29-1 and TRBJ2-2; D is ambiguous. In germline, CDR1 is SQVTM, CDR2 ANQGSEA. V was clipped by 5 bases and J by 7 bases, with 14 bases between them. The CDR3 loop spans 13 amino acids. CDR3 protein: CSVREGIGGELFF. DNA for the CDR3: TGCAGCGTTAGGGAAGGGATCGGCGGGGAGCTGTTTTTT.